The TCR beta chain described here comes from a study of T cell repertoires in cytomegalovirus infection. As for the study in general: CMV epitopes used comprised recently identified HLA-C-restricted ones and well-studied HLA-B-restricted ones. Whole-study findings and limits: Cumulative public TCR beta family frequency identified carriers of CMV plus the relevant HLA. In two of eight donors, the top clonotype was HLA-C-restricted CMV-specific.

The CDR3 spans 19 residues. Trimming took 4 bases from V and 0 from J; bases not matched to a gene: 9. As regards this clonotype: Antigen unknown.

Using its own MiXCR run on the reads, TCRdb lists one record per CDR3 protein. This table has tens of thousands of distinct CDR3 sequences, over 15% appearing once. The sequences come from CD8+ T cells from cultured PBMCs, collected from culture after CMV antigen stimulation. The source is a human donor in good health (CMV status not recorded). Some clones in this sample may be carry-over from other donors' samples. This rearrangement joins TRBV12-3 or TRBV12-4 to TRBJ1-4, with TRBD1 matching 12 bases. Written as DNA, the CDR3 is TGTGCCAGCAGTTCCCGGGACAGGGGGCAATATGCAACTAATGAAAAACTGTTTTTT. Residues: CASSSRDRGQYATNEKLFF.